These 30 T cell receptor beta chains were sequenced from one sample in a study of T cell changes during pregnancy in multiple sclerosis. Clones were sequenced by immunoSEQ multiplex PCR, and TCRdb holds only the in-frame ones, with some missing. The table lists tens of thousands of clones, approximately 92% of them singletons. The material sequenced was peripheral blood, taken in the third trimester of pregnancy. Receptor source: a female donor in good health, enrolled as a control in a pregnancy study.

In its sample, this clone was seen once. The J gene is TRBJ2-7, the V gene TRBV30; 13 bases are a match to TRBD2. After removal of 2 bases from V and 4 bases from J, the junction contained 8 bases not matched to a gene. The CDR3 loop spans 16 amino acids. The germline V gene encodes CDR1 GTSNPN and CDR2 SVGIG (reference sequence). The CDR3 loop reads CAWSFEQLAGGYEQYF. The CDR3 DNA reads as TGTGCCTGGAGTTTTGAACAACTAGCGGGGGGGTACGAGCAGTACTTC.

The chain links TRBV7-9 to TRBJ1-3, with D maybe TRBD1 (5 bases). Germline V lookup: CDR1 SEHNR, CDR2 FQNEAQ (reference sequence). The CDR3 runs to 15 residues. V was pared by 5 bases and J by 8 bases, with 19 bases between. CDR3 loop: CASSLGREKTDTIYF. The CDR3 DNA sequence: TGTGCCAGCAGCCTGGGGCGGGAGAAGACGGACACCATATATTTT.

The rearrangement joins TRBV5-1 to TRBJ2-1, with 7 nucleotides matching TRBD2. The germline V gene has CDR1 SGHRS and CDR2 YFSETQ. V gave up 1 base and J gave up 7 bases; unmatched junction bases: 8. This CDR3 spans 15 amino acids. CDR3 sequence (DNA): TGCGCCAGCAGCTTGTTCTCTAGCGGCTTTAATGAGCAGTTCTTC. Translating gives CASSLFSSGFNEQFF.

This clone was seen a single time. The chain recombines TRBV4-3 with TRBJ1-2, with a tentative D call TRBD1 (5 bases). CDR1 and CDR2 (germline): LGHNA, YSLEER. This CDR3 has 16 residues. Trimming removed 3 bases at V and 6 bases at J, with 20 bases between. As DNA, the CDR3 is TGCGCCAGCAGCCAGGGTAGCGGGGACCCTCGTGATGGCTACACCTTC. Its protein is CASSQGSGDPRDGYTF.

The chain carries TRBV25-1 and TRBJ2-3; TRBD2 agrees at 9 bases. The CDR3 is 17 amino acids. Per germline, CDR1 MGHDK and CDR2 SYGVNS. Trimming cost V 2 bases and J 0 bases; bases outside gene matches: 6. CDR3 DNA: TGTGCCAGCAGTGAACTCCGGCTAGCGGGGAGCACAGATACGCAGTATTTT. It yields the protein CASSELRLAGSTDTQYF.

The chain has TRBV28 and TRBJ1-1; TRBD1 is a possible D gene (5 bases). CDR3 length: 16 residues. CDR1 and CDR2 (germline): MDHEN, SYDVKM. The V end lost 5 bases, the J end lost 4 bases, and 20 bases lay between the germline ends. Here the CDR3 reads CASSPRWGGMFTEAFF. The CDR3 nucleotides read TGTGCCAGCAGTCCAAGGTGGGGGGGGATGTTCACTGAAGCTTTCTTT.

The chain couples TRBV7-9 to TRBJ1-5, with no clear D. CDR3 length: 15 residues. CDR1 and CDR2 (germline): SEHNR, FQNEAQ (reference sequence). V dropped 3 bases and J dropped 2 bases, with 11 bases sitting between them. The CDR3 DNA follows: TGTGCCAGCAGCTTTTTTGATGGGCGCAATCAGCCCCAGCATTTT. As protein: CASSFFDGRNQPQHF. Supplemented by reference TRBV7-9 and TRBJ1-5, the full variable domain reads DTGVSQNPRHKITKRGQNVTFRCDPISEHNRLYWYRQTLGQGPEFLTYFQNEAQLEKSRLLSDRFSAERPKGSFSTLEIQRTEQGDSAMYLCASSFFDGRNQPQHFGDGTRLSIL.

This chain uses TRBV19 with TRBJ2-1, with 8 bases aligning to TRBD2. The CDR3 spans 16 residues. The J segment lost 4 bases and the V segment lost 5 bases, leaving 10 bases of the junction unmatched. Per the germline V gene, CDR1 is LNHDA and CDR2 is SQIVND (reference sequence). The CDR3 sequence: CASSRSGRYGYNEQFF. The CDR3 DNA reads TGTGCCAGTAGTCGGAGCGGGAGATACGGATACAATGAGCAGTTCTTC. Full variable domain (missing parts from reference TRBV19 and TRBJ2-1): DGGITQSPKYLFRKEGQNVTLSCEQNLNHDAMYWYRQDPGQGLRLIYYSQIVNDFQKGDIAEGYSVSREKKESFPLTVTSAQKNPTAFYLCASSRSGRYGYNEQFFGPGTRLTVL.

This sequence joins TRBV6-6 and TRBJ2-7; D is possibly TRBD1 (6 bases). The V end was cut by 6 bases, the J end by 1 base, with 10 bases between. CDR1 is MNHNY and CDR2 is SVGAGI in the germline V gene (reference sequence). The CDR3 loop spans 13 amino acids. The CDR3 DNA reads as TGTGCCAGCAGCAGCAGGGGATCCTACGAGCAGTACTTC. Its translation: CASSSRGSYEQYF.

The gene calls are TRBV2 and TRBJ2-5; a weak D match, TRBD1 (5 bases). There are 16 residues in the CDR3. Trimming removed 2 bases at V and 0 bases at J, with 13 bases between. Germline V lookup: CDR1 SNHLY, CDR2 FYNNEI. The CDR3 reads CASSETRVEYQETQYF. CDR3 DNA sequence: TGTGCCAGCAGTGAAACCAGGGTGGAATACCAAGAGACCCAGTACTTC.

The V call is TRBV6-5, the J call TRBJ2-7; TRBD1 aligns across 11 bases. There are 14 residues in the CDR3. CDR1 is MNHEY, CDR2 SVGAGI, per germline. With 5 bases clipped from V and 6 bases from J, the junction kept 6 bases outside the gene matches. The CDR3 DNA is TGTGCCAGCAGTGCGGACAGGGGGCGCGGCGAGCAGTACTTC. Amino acids: CASSADRGRGEQYF.

The V and J genes are TRBV2 and TRBJ2-1, with 14 positions matching TRBD2. This CDR3 region has 17 residues. The ends lost 0 bases at V and 8 bases at J; junction bases unmatched: 6. Germline V lookup: CDR1 SNHLY, CDR2 FYNNEI. CDR3: CASSEAFPGLAGDEQFF. DNA of the CDR3: TGTGCCAGCAGTGAAGCGTTTCCGGGACTAGCGGGGGATGAGCAGTTCTTC.

This sequence joins TRBV4-3 and TRBJ2-1; maybe TRBD1 (6 bases). CDR1 is LGHNA, CDR2 YSLEER, per germline. This CDR3 has 16 amino acids. Trimming cost V 3 bases and J 10 bases, with 22 bases left between them. The CDR3 nucleotides are TGCGCCAGCAGCCAGAGGGGGATCTCGGGGAGCATAGAGCAGTTCTTC. Its translation is CASSQRGISGSIEQFF.

This chain joins TRBV5-1 and TRBJ2-7; unclear D gene. The germline CDR1 and CDR2 sequences are SGHRS and YFSETQ. V was trimmed by 0 bases and J by 7 bases, leaving 5 bases between them. The CDR3 is 11 residues long. CDR3 sequence (DNA): TGCGCCAGCAGCTTGGATCAGGAGCAGTACTTC. Protein sequence: CASSLDQEQYF.

The genes are TRBV30 and TRBJ1-6; D gene ambiguous. CDR3 length equals 14 residues. Germline V lookup: CDR1 GTSNPN, CDR2 SVGIG (reference sequence). Trimming left V 2 bases short and J 7 bases short, with 12 bases between. The CDR3 DNA is TGTGCCTGGAGTCTACTGGCAGCGAATTCACCCCTCCACTTT. As protein: CAWSLLAANSPLHF.

The CDR3 protein is CASSPGSSYGYTF. The DNA of the CDR3 is TGTGCCAGCAGCCCGGGGTCTTCTTATGGCTACACCTTC. The rearrangement joins TRBV11-2 to TRBJ1-2, with unresolved D. Germline CDR1 SGHAT, CDR2 FQNNGV. The V end was cut by 5 bases, the J end by 5 bases, with 12 bases between. The length of the CDR3 is 13 residues.

CDR3 protein: CASLQGGGYGYTF. The CDR3 nucleotides are TGTGCCAGCCTACAGGGCGGGGGCTATGGCTACACCTTC. V is TRBV28 and J is TRBJ1-2, with a tentative D call TRBD1 (6 bases). The CDR3 sequence is 13 residues long. V was shortened by 8 bases and J by 4 bases, with 14 bases between the two germline ends. Germline-derived CDR1 and CDR2 are MDHEN and SYDVKM.

This clone was counted a few times. At one end the junction does not follow the germline gene, possibly because of a read error. The chain couples TRBV7-7 to TRBJ1-1; D possibly corresponds to TRBD1 (6 bases). The germline CDR1 and CDR2 sequences are SSHAT and FNYEAQ (reference sequence). The CDR3 covers 13 residues. The CDR3 nucleotides are TGTGCTAGCAGCATAACGAGAGGGGGTGAGGCTTTCTTT. This translates into CASSITRGGEAFF.

V gene TRBV7-9 combines with J gene TRBJ1-2, with D maybe TRBD1 (5 bases). V was shortened by 1 base and J by 5 bases, with 14 bases between the two germline ends. CDR1 is SEHNR, CDR2 FQNEAQ, per germline (reference sequence). The CDR3 is made up of 15 amino acids. The CDR3 coding sequence is TGTGCCAGCAGCTTAGGGGGTGACAGCGATTATGGCTACACCTTC. Translating it yields CASSLGGDSDYGYTF.

The rearrangement joins TRBV28 to TRBJ2-6, with D tentatively TRBD2 (7 bases). V was clipped by 6 bases and J by 1 base, with 22 bases between them. The germline V gene has CDR1 MDHEN and CDR2 SYDVKM. CDR3 length: 19 residues. DNA of the CDR3: TGTGCCAGCAGCACCTTCCCTGGGGGGGCCCTTTCTGGGGCCAACGTCCTGACTTTC. It translates to CASSTFPGGALSGANVLTF.

J is TRBJ2-1 and V is TRBV30; TRBD2 is a possible D gene (7 bases). The CDR3 spans 19 residues. From germline, CDR1 is GTSNPN and CDR2 SVGIG (reference sequence). Trimming removed 0 bases at V and 1 base at J, with 22 bases between. CDR3 sequence reads: CAWSVWASYREGSYNEQFF. The CDR3 DNA reads as TGTGCCTGGAGTGTATGGGCTTCGTACAGGGAGGGTTCCTACAATGAGCAGTTCTTC.

This rearrangement joins TRBV15 to TRBJ1-5; unclear D gene. The CDR3 sequence is 13 residues long. The germline V and J ends were trimmed by 0 bases and 7 bases, with 7 bases remaining between them. Germline V lookup: CDR1 LNHNV, CDR2 YYDKDF (reference sequence). Here the CDR3 reads CATSRDLAQPQHF. CDR3 nucleotides: TGTGCCACCAGCAGAGATCTGGCCCAGCCCCAGCATTTT.

V usage is TRBV7-9 and J usage is TRBJ2-5; 11 positions match TRBD2. The CDR3 totals 16 residues. V was clipped by 3 bases and J by 5 bases; unmatched bases: 8. Germline CDR1 and CDR2: SEHNR and FQNEAQ (reference sequence). DNA for the CDR3: TGTGCCAGCAGCTTTCAAAAGACTAGCGGGGTTGAGACCCAGTACTTC. Translated, it gives CASSFQKTSGVETQYF.

V gene TRBV5-1 combines with J gene TRBJ2-3, with a tentative D call TRBD2 (6 bases). The CDR3 is made up of 18 amino acids. V was cut by 0 bases and J by 5 bases, with 22 bases left in between. CDR1 and CDR2 from the germline V gene are SGHRS and YFSETQ. CDR3 nucleotides: TGCGCCAGCAGCTTGGGAGTTGGGGGGAAGTTCTTGGAAGATACGCAGTATTTT. This codes for CASSLGVGGKFLEDTQYF.

DNA for the CDR3: TGTGCCAGCAGCTTAGGGGCCGGGCGGGAGGGTTATGAGCAGTTCTTC. It specifies CASSLGAGREGYEQFF. The chain has TRBV7-9 and TRBJ2-1, with 9 bases identical to TRBD2. This CDR3 is 16 amino acids long. Germline CDR1 and CDR2: SEHNR and FQNEAQ (reference sequence). Losses at the gene ends were 1 base for V and 8 bases for J; bases not matched to a gene: 9.

V and J are TRBV7-8 and TRBJ2-5, with 7 bases aligning to TRBD1. Germline assignment: CDR1 SGHVS and CDR2 FQNEAQ. This CDR3 spans 14 amino acids. J was trimmed by 5 bases and V by 5 bases; bases with no gene match: 8. The CDR3 sequence is CASSKPTGLETQYF. The CDR3 DNA is TGTGCCAGCAGCAAACCGACAGGGCTGGAGACCCAGTACTTC.

The chain uses TRBV6-4 and TRBJ2-1; D may be TRBD1 (5 bases). The CDR3 runs to 14 residues. The germline V gene has CDR1 MRHNA and CDR2 SNTAGT. V gave up 5 bases and J gave up 6 bases, with 14 bases separating them. CDR3 coding DNA: TGTGCCAGCAGTAACAGGCTGGGATCCAATGAGCAGTTCTTC. It yields the protein CASSNRLGSNEQFF.

CDR3 sequence: CAISEGTAYTEAFF. CDR3 coding DNA: TGTGCCATCAGTGAGGGGACAGCGTACACTGAAGCTTTCTTT. The J gene is TRBJ1-1, the V gene TRBV10-3, with 7 bases aligning to TRBD1. Unmatched junction bases numbered 3, after V lost 2 bases and J lost 3 bases. This CDR3 contains 14 residues. From germline, CDR1 is ENHRY and CDR2 SYGVKD.

Within the sample, this clone is medium-sized. The chain is built from TRBV15 and TRBJ1-6; D is unclear. Germline V gene lookup returns CDR1 LNHNV and CDR2 YYDKDF (reference sequence). The CDR3 length is 14 residues. Trimming stripped 6 bases from V and 9 bases from J, with 15 bases between. The CDR3 protein is CATSQSREGSPLHF. Here the CDR3 DNA reads TGTGCCACCAGTCAATCGAGGGAGGGTTCACCCCTCCACTTT.

J is TRBJ1-2 and V is TRBV13; D is possibly TRBD1 (6 bases). CDR1 and CDR2 (germline): PRHDT, FYEKMQ (reference sequence). V gave up 1 base and J gave up 4 bases, with 10 bases separating them. The CDR3 sequence is 14 residues long. The chain's CDR3 is CASSLAGTIYGYTF. The CDR3 region has the DNA TGTGCCAGCAGCTTAGCCGGGACAATCTATGGCTACACCTTC.